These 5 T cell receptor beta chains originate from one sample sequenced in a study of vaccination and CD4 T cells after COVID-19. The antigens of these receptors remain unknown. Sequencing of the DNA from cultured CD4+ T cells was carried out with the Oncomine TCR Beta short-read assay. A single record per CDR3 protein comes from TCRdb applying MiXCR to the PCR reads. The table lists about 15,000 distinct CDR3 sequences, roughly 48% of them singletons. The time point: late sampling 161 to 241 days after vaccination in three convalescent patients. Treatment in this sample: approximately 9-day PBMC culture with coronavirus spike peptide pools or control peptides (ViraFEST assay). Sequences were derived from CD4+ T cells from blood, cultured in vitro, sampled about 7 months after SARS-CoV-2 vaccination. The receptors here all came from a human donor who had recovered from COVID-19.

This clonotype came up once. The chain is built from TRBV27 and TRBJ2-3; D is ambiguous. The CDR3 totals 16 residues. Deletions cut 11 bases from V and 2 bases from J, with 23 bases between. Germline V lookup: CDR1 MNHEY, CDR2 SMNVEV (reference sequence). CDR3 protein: CAATIRSRTVTDTQYF. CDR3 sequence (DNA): TGTGCCGCCACAATTCGGTCTCGGACCGTCACAGATACGCAGTATTTT.

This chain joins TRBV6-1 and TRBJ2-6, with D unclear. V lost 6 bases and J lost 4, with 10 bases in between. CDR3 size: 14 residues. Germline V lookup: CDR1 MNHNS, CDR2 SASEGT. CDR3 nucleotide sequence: TGTGCCAGCAGCCCCCAAAGGGGGGCCAACGTCCTGACTTTC. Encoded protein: CASSPQRGANVLTF.

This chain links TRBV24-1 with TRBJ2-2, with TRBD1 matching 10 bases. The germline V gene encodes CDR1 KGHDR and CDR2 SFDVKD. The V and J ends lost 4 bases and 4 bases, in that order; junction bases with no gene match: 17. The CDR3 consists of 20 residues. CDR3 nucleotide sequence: TGTGCCACCAGTGACCCAGGCCGGGACAGGGGCCCTTGGGGCACCGGGGAGCTGTTTTTT. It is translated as CATSDPGRDRGPWGTGELFF.

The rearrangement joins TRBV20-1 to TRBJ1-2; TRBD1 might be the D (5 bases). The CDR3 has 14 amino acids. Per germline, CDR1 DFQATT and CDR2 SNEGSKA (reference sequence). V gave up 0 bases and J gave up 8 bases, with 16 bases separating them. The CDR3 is CSARDKGRGGGYTF. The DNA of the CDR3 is TGCAGTGCTAGAGATAAGGGGAGAGGAGGAGGCTACACCTTC.

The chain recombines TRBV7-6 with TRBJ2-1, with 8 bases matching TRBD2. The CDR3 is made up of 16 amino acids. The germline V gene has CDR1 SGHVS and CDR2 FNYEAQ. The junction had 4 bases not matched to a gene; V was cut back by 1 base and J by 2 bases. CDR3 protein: CASSLELAGPYNEQFF. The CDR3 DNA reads TGTGCCAGCAGCTTAGAGTTAGCGGGACCCTACAATGAGCAGTTCTTC.